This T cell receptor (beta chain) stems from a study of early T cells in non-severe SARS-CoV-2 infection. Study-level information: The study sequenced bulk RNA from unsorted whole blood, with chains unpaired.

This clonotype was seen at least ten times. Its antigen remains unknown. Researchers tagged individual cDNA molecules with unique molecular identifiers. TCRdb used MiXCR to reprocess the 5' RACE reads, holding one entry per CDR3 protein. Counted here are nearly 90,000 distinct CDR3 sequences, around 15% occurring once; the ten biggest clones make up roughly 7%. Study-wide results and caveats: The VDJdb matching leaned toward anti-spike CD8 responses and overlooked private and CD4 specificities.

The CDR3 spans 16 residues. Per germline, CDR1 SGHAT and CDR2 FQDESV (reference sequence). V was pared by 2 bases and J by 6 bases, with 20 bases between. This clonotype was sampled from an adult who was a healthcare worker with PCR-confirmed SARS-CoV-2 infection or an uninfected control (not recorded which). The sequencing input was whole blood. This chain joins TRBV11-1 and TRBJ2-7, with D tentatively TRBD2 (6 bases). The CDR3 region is CASSLTRDSVGGEQYF. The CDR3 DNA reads TGTGCCAGCAGCTTAACCCGGGACTCCGTGGGCGGCGAGCAGTACTTC.